This T cell receptor beta chain derives from a study of cytomegalovirus exposure and HLA in healthy donors. Of note for this clone: In the same sample, other DNA sequences code for this CDR3.

The PCR ran on 60 Vbeta and 13 Jbeta primers. Here immunoSEQ multiplex PCR was the method, and the copy in TCRdb shows in-frame clones only, minus some. The table records 150,000 to 200,000 clones, 78% of them present only once. This sequence originates from a woman aged 40 to 50 in good health and CMV-seronegative. Sequenced sample: PBMCs.

In DNA, the CDR3 is TGTGCCAGCAGTTTACTAGACAGAGGGGGCGAGCAGTACTTC. It yields the protein CASSLLDRGGEQYF. The V call is TRBV28, the J call TRBJ2-7; a possible D gene is TRBD1 (6 bases). V lost 2 bases and J lost 6, with 14 bases in between. This CDR3 is built from 14 residues. The germline V gene encodes CDR1 MDHEN and CDR2 SYDVKM.